The rows below give T cell receptor beta chains drawn from one sample of a study of blood T cell repertoires in COVID-19. Clones were sequenced by immunoSEQ multiplex PCR, and TCRdb holds only the in-frame ones, with some missing. The sample holds a few hundred thousand clones, around nine tenths seen once. Specimen: PBMCs or T cells enriched from blood (not recorded which). The source of these receptors is a woman aged 40 to 49 who had recovered from COVID-19. Both conserved end residues are part of each CDR3. D genes are given only for firm matches. Some rows mark clone size as missing; the rest say once, few, many or name a class of expanded clone.

d_call clone_size j_call v_call cdr3_nt cdr3_aa
TRBD1 - TRBJ2-5 TRBV28 TGTGCCAGCCACAGGGGGCATGATCAAGAGACCCAGTACTTC CASHRGHDQETQYF
- few TRBJ2-7 TRBV20-1 TGCAGTGCTAGTCGGGGTGCGGGCGAGCAGTACTTC CSASRGAGEQYF
- - TRBJ1-2 TRBV7-2 TGTGCCAGCAGCAAAGGGGGTGGGCAGGGCGTTGGCTACACCTTC CASSKGGGQGVGYTF
TRBD1 - TRBJ1-1 TRBV4-2 TGTGCCAGCAGCCACCAGGGACAGGGGGCGTTAGGCACTGAAGCTTTCTTT CASSHQGQGALGTEAFF
- - TRBJ2-1 TRBV2 TGTGCCAGCAGCCCTCTTGGAGGGGGGGAGTCCGCAGTCCTTGAGCAGTTCTTC CASSPLGGGESAVLEQFF
- - TRBJ1-6 TRBV4-3 TGCGCCAGCAGCCAAGATACAGCGGCAGCTAATTCACCCCTCCACTTT CASSQDTAAANSPLHF
TRBD1 - TRBJ1-5 TRBV10-3 TGTGCCATCAGTGAGTCGATGACAGGGGCCAATAATCAGCCCCAGCATTTT CAISESMTGANNQPQHF
- - TRBJ2-7 TRBV7-9 TGTGCCAGCAGCTACAGGCCCTACGAGCAGTACTTC CASSYRPYEQYF
TRBD2 - TRBJ2-5 TRBV24-1 TGTGCCACCAGTGGGCGGGGGCTAGCGGGACAAGAGACCCAGTACTTC CATSGRGLAGQETQYF
TRBD2 - TRBJ2-3 TRBV4-1 TGCGCCAGCAGCCTACCACTAGCGGGAGGGCAGAGTACGCAGTATTTT CASSLPLAGGQSTQYF
- - TRBJ1-3 TRBV7-8 TGTGCCAGCAGCTCGTTGGCGAACAGGGTGGGAAACACCATATATTTT CASSSLANRVGNTIYF
- - TRBJ2-3 TRBV3-1/TRBV3-2 TGTGCCAGCAGCCAAGATCCGGTGAGCACAGATACGCAGTATTTT CASSQDPVSTDTQYF
TRBD1 few TRBJ1-6 TRBV30 TGTGCCTGGACCAGACAGGGGTGGTTTGATTCACCCCTCCACTTT CAWTRQGWFDSPLHF
TRBD1 - TRBJ2-2 TRBV7-2 TGTGCCAGCAGCCCCCGTACAGGGGGGAACACCGGGGAGCTGTTTTTT CASSPRTGGNTGELFF
TRBD1 - TRBJ1-6 TRBV5-4 TGTGCCAGCAGCGTGACCCCGGGACAGGGGGCGAATTCACCCCTCCACTTT CASSVTPGQGANSPLHF
- - TRBJ1-2 TRBV15 TGTGCCACCAGCAGAGGCTTTGTCGGGGGACCTAACTATGGCTACACCTTC CATSRGFVGGPNYGYTF
- - TRBJ2-7 TRBV2 TGTGCCAGCAGCCCCGGGATCGCGGGATTGGGCGAGCAGTACTTC CASSPGIAGLGEQYF
- - TRBJ1-2 TRBV7-8 TGTGCCAGCAGTCCCTACGGGGGGCACTATGGCTACACCTTC CASSPYGGHYGYTF
- - TRBJ1-6 TRBV28 TGTGCCAGCAGTGAATACAGGGAAGGGCCCCTCCACTTT CASSEYREGPLHF
- once TRBJ1-2 TRBV15 TGTGCCACCAAGTCGCCCGACAGGACTAACTATGGCTACACCTTC CATKSPDRTNYGYTF
- - TRBJ1-2 TRBV11-3 TGTGCCAGCAGCTTAACCCGGCCGGGACAACACTTC CASSLTRPGQHF
TRBD2 once TRBJ2-1 TRBV27 TGTGCCAGCAGTTTGGGCCCGGGACTAGCGGGAACTACTGAGCAGTTCTTC CASSLGPGLAGTTEQFF
- - TRBJ2-5 TRBV5-1 TGCGCCAGCAGCTTGGGGGGGGTCCAAGAGACCCAGTACTTC CASSLGGVQETQYF
TRBD1 - TRBJ1-3 TRBV27 TGTGCCAGCAGTCCTCGGGGACAGGGCGCGGGAAACACCATATATTTT CASSPRGQGAGNTIYF
- once TRBJ2-1 TRBV7-6 TGTGCCAGCAGCATGAGACTGGCAAGCTCCTACAATGAGCAGTTCTTC CASSMRLASSYNEQFF
- - TRBJ1-2 TRBV5-1 TGCGCCAGCAGACCGTCGACAGCCGACTATGGCTACACCTTC CASRPSTADYGYTF
- - TRBJ1-6 TRBV9 TGTGCCAGCAGCGTAGGAGCGGCAGTAAATTCACCCCTCCACTTT CASSVGAAVNSPLHF
TRBD1 - TRBJ1-4 TRBV12-3/TRBV12-4 TGTGCCAGCAGTTTGAACAGGGGAGAAAAACTGTTTTTT CASSLNRGEKLFF
TRBD2 once TRBJ2-7 TRBV9 TGTGCCAGCAGCGTGACCGGGACTAGTCTCTACGAGCAGTACTTC CASSVTGTSLYEQYF
- - TRBJ1-2 TRBV6-5 TGTGCCAGCAATACCGGGGAGGGTGGCTACACCTTC CASNTGEGGYTF
- - TRBJ2-1 TRBV2 TGTGCCAGCAGTGAGATCAGCCGACTTGAGCAGTTCTTC CASSEISRLEQFF
TRBD2 - TRBJ2-1 TRBV2 TGTGCCAGTCAAGGGGCGGGAGGGCCTAGCAATGAGCAGTTCTTC CASQGAGGPSNEQFF
- - TRBJ2-1 TRBV19 TGTGCCAGTAGTGTTAGCGAAGACTCCTACAATGAGCAGTTCTTC CASSVSEDSYNEQFF
TRBD1 once TRBJ1-2 TRBV19 TGTGCCAGTAGCACCGGGACAGTAACATTGGGGGGCTATGGCTACACCTTC CASSTGTVTLGGYGYTF
- - TRBJ1-6 TRBV6-5 TGTGCCAGCAGTTACTCGGTGGGAGCTTATAATTCACCCCTCCACTTT CASSYSVGAYNSPLHF
TRBD1 - TRBJ1-4 TRBV7-2 TGTGCCAGCAGCTTAGCGAGGAGGGGGACAGGGAGGGAAAAACTGTTTTTT CASSLARRGTGREKLFF
- - TRBJ1-2 TRBV6-5 TGTGCCAGCAGTTACGGCCAGTCTTATGGCTACACCTTC CASSYGQSYGYTF
- - TRBJ2-7 TRBV6-5 TGTGCCAGCAGTTCGGAGGGGAAGGATAAGTACTACGAGCAGTACTTC CASSSEGKDKYYEQYF
- - TRBJ1-2 TRBV5-1 TGCGCCAGCAGCTTGGAAGGTTCCGGGGGGCAAGGCTACACCTTC CASSLEGSGGQGYTF
- few TRBJ1-1 TRBV3-1/TRBV3-2 TGTGCCAGCGCGGGGTCCACTGAAGCTTTCTTT CASAGSTEAFF
TRBD1 - TRBJ2-7 TRBV7-2 TGTGCCAGCAGCACCCCCCGGGACAGGGTAAACGAGCAGTACTTC CASSTPRDRVNEQYF
- - TRBJ2-2 TRBV19 TGTGCCAGTAGTATAGTGGGCGCAGGGGACACCGGGGAGCTGTTTTTT CASSIVGAGDTGELFF
TRBD1 - TRBJ2-7 TRBV9 TGTGCCAGCAGCGAACACCCGGCAGGGGGCTACGAGCAGTACTTC CASSEHPAGGYEQYF